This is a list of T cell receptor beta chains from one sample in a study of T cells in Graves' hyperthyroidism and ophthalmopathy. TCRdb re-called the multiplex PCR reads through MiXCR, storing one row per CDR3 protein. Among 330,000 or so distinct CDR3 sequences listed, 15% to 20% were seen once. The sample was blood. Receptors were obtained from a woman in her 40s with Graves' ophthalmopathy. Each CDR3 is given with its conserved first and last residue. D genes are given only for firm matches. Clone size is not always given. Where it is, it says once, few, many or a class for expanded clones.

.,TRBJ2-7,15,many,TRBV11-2,CASSLQGFNSYEQYF,TGTGCCAGCAGCCTACAGGGTTTCAACTCCTACGAGCAGTACTTC
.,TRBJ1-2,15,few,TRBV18,CASSPARPTNYGYTF,TGTGCCAGCTCACCAGCTAGGCCTACTAACTATGGCTACACCTTC
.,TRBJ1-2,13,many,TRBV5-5,CASSLVDSYGYTF,TGTGCCAGCAGCTTGGTTGATTCCTATGGCTACACCTTC
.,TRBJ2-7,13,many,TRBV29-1,CSVEDNESYEQYF,TGCAGCGTTGAAGATAATGAATCCTACGAGCAGTACTTC
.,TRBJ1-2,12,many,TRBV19,CASEVRNYGYTF,TGTGCCAGCGAAGTTAGAAACTATGGCTACACCTTC
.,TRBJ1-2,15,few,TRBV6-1,CASILSAASYYGYNF,TGTGCCAGCATCCTCAGCGCGGCGTCCTACTATGGCTACAACTTC
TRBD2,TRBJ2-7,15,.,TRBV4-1,CASSQDSGGALEQYF,TGCGCCAGCAGCCAAGACAGCGGGGGGGCCCTCGAGCAGTACTTC
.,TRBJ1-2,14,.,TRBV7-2,CASSVGHAGIGYTF,TGTGCCAGCAGCGTCGGACACGCGGGCATCGGCTACACCTTC
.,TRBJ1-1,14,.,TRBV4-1,CASSQENRPSEAFF,TGCGCCAGCAGCCAAGAAAACCGTCCGTCTGAAGCTTTCTTT
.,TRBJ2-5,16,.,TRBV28,CASSVPNGASPGTQYF,TGTGCCAGCAGTGTCCCGAACGGCGCCAGTCCAGGGACCCAGTACTTC
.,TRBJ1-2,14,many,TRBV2,CASSVKHLPGGYTF,TGTGCCAGCAGTGTTAAACACTTACCGGGGGGCTACACCTTC
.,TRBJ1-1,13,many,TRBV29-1,CSVGLKEYTEAFF,TGCAGCGTTGGATTAAAGGAGTACACTGAAGCTTTCTTT
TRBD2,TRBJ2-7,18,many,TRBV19,CASSPYSGGSGSSYEQYF,TGTGCCAGTAGTCCCTACTCGGGGGGTAGCGGCAGCTCCTACGAGCAGTACTTC
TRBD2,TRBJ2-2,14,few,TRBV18,CASSPLRETGELFF,TGTGCCAGCTCACCATTGCGGGAGACCGGGGAGCTGTTTTTT
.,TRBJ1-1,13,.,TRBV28,CASNLKGVSEAFF,TGTGCCAGCAATTTAAAGGGCGTGAGTGAAGCTTTCTTT
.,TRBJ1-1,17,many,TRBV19,CASRPVGLILMNTEAFF,TGTGCCAGTAGACCCGTAGGGCTTATTCTCATGAACACTGAAGCTTTCTTT
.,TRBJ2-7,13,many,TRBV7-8,CASSPGPRNEQYF,TGTGCCAGCAGCCCCGGACCCAGGAACGAGCAGTACTTC
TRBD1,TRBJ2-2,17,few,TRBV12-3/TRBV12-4,CASSFRSWTGAGGELFF,TGTGCCAGCAGTTTTAGGAGCTGGACAGGGGCGGGCGGGGAGCTGTTTTTT
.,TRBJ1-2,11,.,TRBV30,CAWGRGIGYTF,TGTGCCTGGGGTAGGGGTATCGGCTACACCTTC
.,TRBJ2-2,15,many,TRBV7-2,CASSLGGRFTGELFF,TGTGCCAGCAGCTTAGGGGGGCGTTTCACCGGGGAGCTGTTTTTT
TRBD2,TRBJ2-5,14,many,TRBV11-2,CASSLVPSGETQYF,TGTGCCAGCAGCTTAGTACCTAGCGGGGAGACCCAGTACTTC